The rows below give T cell receptor beta chains drawn from one sample of a study of T-cell memory formation after mild COVID-19. TCRdb independently ran MiXCR on the 5' RACE reads; one entry per CDR3 protein. The table records hundreds of thousands of distinct CDR3 sequences, 15% to 20% of them present only once. The specimen sequenced was PBMCs or a T cell subset sorted from them (not recorded which). Receptors originate from an adult woman who had mild COVID-19 (a few samples of this study predate the infection). Cell type and time point are not known. The CDR3 runs from the conserved cysteine through the conserved F or W. The D gene is left open where the match is weak. Clone size appears in some rows only: once, few, many, or a class for an expanded clone.

D gene: .
J gene: TRBJ1-6
clone size: .
V gene: TRBV7-2
CDR3 DNA: TGTGCCAGCAGCTTAATGCCGGGGGCGCGAAATTCACCCCTCCACTTT
CDR3 protein: CASSLMPGARNSPLHF

D gene: TRBD1
J gene: TRBJ1-4
clone size: .
V gene: TRBV5-1
CDR3 DNA: TGCGCCAGCAGCACCACGACAGGGCGGAATGAAAAACTGTTTTTT
CDR3 protein: CASSTTTGRNEKLFF

D gene: .
J gene: TRBJ2-3
clone size: few
V gene: TRBV13
CDR3 DNA: TGTGCCAGCCGGGAATCTGGCACAGATACGCAGTATTTT
CDR3 protein: CASRESGTDTQYF

D gene: .
J gene: TRBJ2-6
clone size: few
V gene: TRBV11-2
CDR3 DNA: TGTGCCAGCACCGGAGGCAGGGACTCTGGGGCCAACGTCCTGACTTTC
CDR3 protein: CASTGGRDSGANVLTF

D gene: .
J gene: TRBJ2-3
clone size: few
V gene: TRBV9
CDR3 DNA: TGTGCCAGCAGCGGCCCTAGCGCGAGCACAGATACGCAGTATTTT
CDR3 protein: CASSGPSASTDTQYF

D gene: .
J gene: TRBJ1-1
clone size: few
V gene: TRBV7-3
CDR3 DNA: TGTGCCAGCAGCTTAATAGGGGAAGGCACTGAAGCTTTCTTT
CDR3 protein: CASSLIGEGTEAFF

D gene: TRBD2
J gene: TRBJ2-2
clone size: .
V gene: TRBV5-6
CDR3 DNA: TGTGCCAGCAGATTACTAGCGGGAGGACTCACCGGGGAGCTGTTTTTT
CDR3 protein: CASRLLAGGLTGELFF

D gene: .
J gene: TRBJ2-5
clone size: many
V gene: TRBV18
CDR3 DNA: TGTGCCAGCTCACCCGGGGGCCAAGAGACCCAGTACTTC
CDR3 protein: CASSPGGQETQYF

D gene: TRBD2
J gene: TRBJ2-5
clone size: .
V gene: TRBV4-3
CDR3 DNA: TGCGCCAGCAGCCAAGATTGGTCCAGCACGCGGGAGGGAGGGACCCAGTACTTC
CDR3 protein: CASSQDWSSTREGGTQYF

D gene: .
J gene: TRBJ2-1
clone size: .
V gene: TRBV30
CDR3 DNA: TGTGCCTGGAGTTGGTACACCTACAATGAGCAGTTCTTC
CDR3 protein: CAWSWYTYNEQFF

D gene: TRBD1
J gene: TRBJ1-1
clone size: .
V gene: TRBV5-6
CDR3 DNA: TGTGCCAGCAGCTTGGTCGGACAGGGTCCTTTCTTT
CDR3 protein: CASSLVGQGPFF

D gene: .
J gene: TRBJ2-7
clone size: .
V gene: TRBV3-1
CDR3 DNA: TGTGCCAGCAGCCAAGGAATGGCGGACAACTACGAGCAGTACTTC
CDR3 protein: CASSQGMADNYEQYF

D gene: .
J gene: TRBJ1-3
clone size: .
V gene: TRBV5-1
CDR3 DNA: TGCGCCAGCAGCCGGTCCGGGGACCCCGGAAACACCATATATTTT
CDR3 protein: CASSRSGDPGNTIYF

D gene: .
J gene: TRBJ1-3
clone size: few
V gene: TRBV7-8
CDR3 DNA: TGTGCCAGCAGCTACCAACCGGGGGGGATGGGAAACACCATATATTTT
CDR3 protein: CASSYQPGGMGNTIYF

D gene: TRBD1
J gene: TRBJ1-4
clone size: .
V gene: TRBV3-1
CDR3 DNA: TGTGCCAGCAGCCACATGCTGGGACAGGGAAGCGAAAAACTGTTTTTT
CDR3 protein: CASSHMLGQGSEKLFF

D gene: .
J gene: TRBJ1-2
clone size: .
V gene: TRBV20-1
CDR3 DNA: TGCAGTGCTAGAGTTCCACCCAGCGGACCATTCTATGGCTACACCTTC
CDR3 protein: CSARVPPSGPFYGYTF

D gene: .
J gene: TRBJ2-3
clone size: few
V gene: TRBV29-1
CDR3 DNA: TGCAGCGTTCCCAGCCCCGGCGGGGACAGCACAGATACGCAGTATTTT
CDR3 protein: CSVPSPGGDSTDTQYF

D gene: .
J gene: TRBJ1-2
clone size: .
V gene: TRBV12-3/TRBV12-4
CDR3 DNA: TGTGCCAGCAGTTTAGTAGCCGCCGCCTGGGGCTACACCTTC
CDR3 protein: CASSLVAAAWGYTF

D gene: TRBD2
J gene: TRBJ2-7
clone size: few
V gene: TRBV7-9
CDR3 DNA: TGTGCCAGCAGCTTAGCGACGGGACTAGCGGGGTACGAGCAGTACTTC
CDR3 protein: CASSLATGLAGYEQYF

D gene: TRBD1
J gene: TRBJ1-1
clone size: .
V gene: TRBV12-3/TRBV12-4
CDR3 DNA: TGTGCCAGCAGGGGGGACAGTCTATACACTGAAGCTTTCTTT
CDR3 protein: CASRGDSLYTEAFF

D gene: .
J gene: TRBJ2-1
clone size: few
V gene: TRBV29-1
CDR3 DNA: TGCAGCGTTTCGGGCGGGACGACCTACAATGAGCAGTTCTTC
CDR3 protein: CSVSGGTTYNEQFF

D gene: TRBD1
J gene: TRBJ2-1
clone size: few
V gene: TRBV7-9
CDR3 DNA: TGTGCCAGCAGCCTTGGACAGGTCTTTAGGGATGAGCAGTTCTTC
CDR3 protein: CASSLGQVFRDEQFF

D gene: .
J gene: TRBJ2-6
clone size: .
V gene: TRBV2
CDR3 DNA: TGTGCCAGCAGTGTAGGCCCCCTCGCATCTGGGGCCAACGTCCTGACTTTC
CDR3 protein: CASSVGPLASGANVLTF

D gene: .
J gene: TRBJ1-1
clone size: few
V gene: TRBV5-1
CDR3 DNA: TGCGCCAGCAGCTTGGAACGGGGCATGAACACTGAAGCTTTCTTT
CDR3 protein: CASSLERGMNTEAFF

D gene: .
J gene: TRBJ2-3
clone size: .
V gene: TRBV12-3/TRBV12-4
CDR3 DNA: TGTGCCAGCAGTTTAATGGCAGGAGGCACAGATACGCAGTATTTT
CDR3 protein: CASSLMAGGTDTQYF

D gene: .
J gene: TRBJ1-5
clone size: .
V gene: TRBV7-8
CDR3 DNA: TGTGCCAGCAGCTCCCTAGACAGTTATAGCAATCAGCCCCAGCATTTT
CDR3 protein: CASSSLDSYSNQPQHF

D gene: .
J gene: TRBJ2-1
clone size: .
V gene: TRBV7-3
CDR3 DNA: TGTGCCAGCAGCGCCGTTCTAGGGCAGTTCTTC
CDR3 protein: CASSAVLGQFF

D gene: .
J gene: TRBJ2-1
clone size: .
V gene: TRBV25-1
CDR3 DNA: TGTGCCAGCAGTGAACGACAGTCCTACAATGAGCAGTTCTTC
CDR3 protein: CASSERQSYNEQFF

D gene: TRBD2
J gene: TRBJ2-1
clone size: .
V gene: TRBV12-5
CDR3 DNA: TGTGCTAGTGGTAACCGGGCGTTGCGGGAGGAGCAGTTCTTC
CDR3 protein: CASGNRALREEQFF

D gene: TRBD1
J gene: TRBJ1-3
clone size: many
V gene: TRBV20-1
CDR3 DNA: TGCAGTGCCGCCCCTGGGACAGGCTCTGGAAACACCATATATTTT
CDR3 protein: CSAAPGTGSGNTIYF

D gene: TRBD2
J gene: TRBJ2-7
clone size: few
V gene: TRBV11-2
CDR3 DNA: TGTGCCAGCAGTGGGACTAGCGGGACGTTGGGGCAGTACTTC
CDR3 protein: CASSGTSGTLGQYF

D gene: .
J gene: TRBJ2-3
clone size: .
V gene: TRBV25-1
CDR3 DNA: TGTGCCAGCAGTGAATCGGTGATCGCCCGTACAGATACGCAGTATTTT
CDR3 protein: CASSESVIARTDTQYF

D gene: TRBD1
J gene: TRBJ2-7
clone size: many
V gene: TRBV18
CDR3 DNA: TGTGCCAGCTCACCGACAGGGACCTACGAGCAGTACTTC
CDR3 protein: CASSPTGTYEQYF

D gene: .
J gene: TRBJ1-6
clone size: few
V gene: TRBV12-5
CDR3 DNA: TGTGCTAGTGGTTTGGGGTGGGACGGTAATTCACCCCTCCACTTT
CDR3 protein: CASGLGWDGNSPLHF

D gene: .
J gene: TRBJ1-1
clone size: few
V gene: TRBV6-2/TRBV6-3
CDR3 DNA: TGTGCCAGCAGCGATCACAGACTGAACACTGAAGCTTTCTTT
CDR3 protein: CASSDHRLNTEAFF

D gene: TRBD1
J gene: TRBJ1-2
clone size: .
V gene: TRBV16
CDR3 DNA: TGTGCCAGCAGCCTGGGAATCCAGGGGGGAGTTGTTGGCTACACCTTC
CDR3 protein: CASSLGIQGGVVGYTF

D gene: .
J gene: TRBJ1-5
clone size: few
V gene: TRBV20-1
CDR3 DNA: TGCAGTGCTCACGGGCGGACAAGCAATCAGCCCCAGCATTTT
CDR3 protein: CSAHGRTSNQPQHF

D gene: .
J gene: TRBJ1-5
clone size: few
V gene: TRBV3-1
CDR3 DNA: TGTGCCAGCAGCCAAGAGGGTCATCAGCCCCAGCATTTT
CDR3 protein: CASSQEGHQPQHF

D gene: .
J gene: TRBJ2-7
clone size: .
V gene: TRBV6-5
CDR3 DNA: TGTGCCAGCAGTTACGGGACGGGGATATCCTACGAGCAGTACTTC
CDR3 protein: CASSYGTGISYEQYF

D gene: TRBD1
J gene: TRBJ2-1
clone size: .
V gene: TRBV12-3/TRBV12-4
CDR3 DNA: TGTGCCAGTATGACAGGGCGCAATGAGCAGTTCTTC
CDR3 protein: CASMTGRNEQFF

D gene: TRBD2
J gene: TRBJ2-7
clone size: few
V gene: TRBV29-1
CDR3 DNA: TGCAGCGCGCTCGAAAGCCGCGTCCAGACTAGCGGGATATCCCACGAGCAGTACTTC
CDR3 protein: CSALESRVQTSGISHEQYF

D gene: .
J gene: TRBJ2-3
clone size: .
V gene: TRBV3-1
CDR3 DNA: TGTGCCAGCAGCCAAGATATCAGTGGGCCCCGGCTGGATACGCAGTATTTT
CDR3 protein: CASSQDISGPRLDTQYF

D gene: TRBD2
J gene: TRBJ2-1
clone size: few
V gene: TRBV20-1
CDR3 DNA: TGCAGTGCTAGAGAAACGGGACTAGCGGGAGGAGGTATCTACAATGAGCAGTTCTTC
CDR3 protein: CSARETGLAGGGIYNEQFF

D gene: .
J gene: TRBJ1-1
clone size: few
V gene: TRBV7-8
CDR3 DNA: TGTGCCAGCAGCGCGAGGGGTGAAGCTTTCTTT
CDR3 protein: CASSARGEAFF

D gene: .
J gene: TRBJ1-1
clone size: few
V gene: TRBV4-3
CDR3 DNA: TGCGCCAGCAGCCAAGCAGCAGGAGCAGGAGCTTTCTTT
CDR3 protein: CASSQAAGAGAFF

D gene: .
J gene: TRBJ2-3
clone size: few
V gene: TRBV10-3
CDR3 DNA: TGTGCCATCAGTGAGTCGGACTTAAGCACAGATACGCAGTATTTT
CDR3 protein: CAISESDLSTDTQYF

D gene: .
J gene: TRBJ2-7
clone size: .
V gene: TRBV19
CDR3 DNA: TGTGCCAGTAGTATATCGGCCTCGAGCTACGAGCAGTACTTC
CDR3 protein: CASSISASSYEQYF

D gene: .
J gene: TRBJ1-5
clone size: few
V gene: TRBV19
CDR3 DNA: TGTGCCAGTACCCTCACGGGGGGCGCCGGCAATCAGCCCCAGCATTTT
CDR3 protein: CASTLTGGAGNQPQHF

D gene: TRBD2
J gene: TRBJ2-3
clone size: few
V gene: TRBV27
CDR3 DNA: TGTGCCAGCAGTACTACAGCGGGAGTGACAGATACGCAGTATTTT
CDR3 protein: CASSTTAGVTDTQYF

D gene: TRBD1
J gene: TRBJ2-2
clone size: few
V gene: TRBV6-2/TRBV6-3
CDR3 DNA: TGTGCCAGCAGTCGGGACAGCCTTGACGGGGAGCTGTTTTTT
CDR3 protein: CASSRDSLDGELFF

D gene: .
J gene: TRBJ1-2
clone size: .
V gene: TRBV10-3
CDR3 DNA: TGTGCCATCAGTGAGTCAGTCTTCCCGGAGGATGGCTACACCTTC
CDR3 protein: CAISESVFPEDGYTF

D gene: TRBD2
J gene: TRBJ2-1
clone size: few
V gene: TRBV4-2
CDR3 DNA: TGTGCCAGCAGCCAGAACTATGGACTAGCGGGTTACAATGAGCAGTTCTTC
CDR3 protein: CASSQNYGLAGYNEQFF

D gene: TRBD1
J gene: TRBJ2-7
clone size: .
V gene: TRBV6-1
CDR3 DNA: TGTGCCAGCAGTGAAACGGACAGGGTATACGAGCAGTACTTC
CDR3 protein: CASSETDRVYEQYF

D gene: .
J gene: TRBJ1-1
clone size: .
V gene: TRBV6-5
CDR3 DNA: TGTGCCAGCAGTTACTCGATGGGGTCGGGAACTGAAGCTTTCTTT
CDR3 protein: CASSYSMGSGTEAFF

D gene: .
J gene: TRBJ1-2
clone size: few
V gene: TRBV4-2
CDR3 DNA: TGTGCCAGCAGCCAAGATCACCGGTCCTCCTTC
CDR3 protein: CASSQDHRSSF

D gene: .
J gene: TRBJ1-2
clone size: .
V gene: TRBV21-1
CDR3 DNA: TGTGCCAGCAGCAACCTCAGGGCAGGGGAAATCATCTATGGCTGGACCTTC
CDR3 protein: CASSNLRAGEIIYGWTF

D gene: .
J gene: TRBJ1-6
clone size: few
V gene: TRBV7-9
CDR3 DNA: TGTGCCAGCCGGAAGGGGAATTCACCCCTCCACTTT
CDR3 protein: CASRKGNSPLHF

D gene: .
J gene: TRBJ2-5
clone size: .
V gene: TRBV7-2
CDR3 DNA: TGTGCCAGCAGCTTAGTAGCCAGTATGGCCGAGACCCAGTACTTC
CDR3 protein: CASSLVASMAETQYF